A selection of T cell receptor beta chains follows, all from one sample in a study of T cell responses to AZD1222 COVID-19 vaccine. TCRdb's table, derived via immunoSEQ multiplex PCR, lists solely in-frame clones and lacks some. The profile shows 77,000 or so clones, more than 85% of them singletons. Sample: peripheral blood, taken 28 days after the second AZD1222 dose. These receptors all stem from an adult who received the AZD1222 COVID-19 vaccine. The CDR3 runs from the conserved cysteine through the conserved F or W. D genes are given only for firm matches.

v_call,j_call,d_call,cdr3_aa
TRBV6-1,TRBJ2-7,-,CASSYSTTPEQYF
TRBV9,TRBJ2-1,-,CASSASGDPYNEQFF
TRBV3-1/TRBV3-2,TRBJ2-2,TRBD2,CASSHGTSTGELFF
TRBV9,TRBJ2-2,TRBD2,CASSVGLAEYTGELFF
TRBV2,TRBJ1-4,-,CASSEALNEKLFF
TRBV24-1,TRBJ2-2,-,CATSDINGELFF
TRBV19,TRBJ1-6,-,CASSMGGDNSPLHF
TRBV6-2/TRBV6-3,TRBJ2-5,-,CASSYSGSGGETQYF
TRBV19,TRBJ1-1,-,CASTAGTYLNTEAFF
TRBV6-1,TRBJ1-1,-,CASSARPRGGAMLKYTEAFF
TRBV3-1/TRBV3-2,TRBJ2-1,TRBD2,CASSQGLAASNEQFF
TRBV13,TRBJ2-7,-,CASSEGSSKGQYF
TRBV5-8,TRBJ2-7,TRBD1,CASSQTGVGPYEQYF
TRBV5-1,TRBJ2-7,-,CASSLAGNYEQYF
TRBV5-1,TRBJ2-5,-,CASSAGQNQETQYF
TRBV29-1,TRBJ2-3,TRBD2,CSVGLAGETDTQYF
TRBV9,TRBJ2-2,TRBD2,CASSAGAAGELFF
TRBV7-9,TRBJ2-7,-,CASSSPDRLPTYEQYF
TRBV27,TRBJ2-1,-,CASKVGPSSYNEQFF
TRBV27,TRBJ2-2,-,CASSLPPSTGELFF
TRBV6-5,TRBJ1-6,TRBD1,CASSYSVQGARSPLHF
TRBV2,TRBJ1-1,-,CASARGAMNTEAFF
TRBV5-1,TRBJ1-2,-,CASSSGQGYTF
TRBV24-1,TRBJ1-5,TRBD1,CATSDGTELYSNQPQHF
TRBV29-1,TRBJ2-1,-,CSVWQGPSYNEQFF
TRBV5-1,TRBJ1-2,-,CASSLDPIGYGYTF
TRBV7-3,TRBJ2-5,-,CASGYRGGETQYF
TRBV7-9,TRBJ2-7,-,CASSLSGGAEQYF
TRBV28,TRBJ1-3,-,CASSLGLIGNTIYF
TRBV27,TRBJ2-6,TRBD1,CASSGRQGASSGANVLTF
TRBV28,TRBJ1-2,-,CASSLLVFDETDGYTF
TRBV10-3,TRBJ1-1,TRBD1,CAIRQGRLNTEAFF
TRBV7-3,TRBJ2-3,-,CASSPFGGGGDTQYF
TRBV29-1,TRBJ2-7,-,CSVLQGGKLVEQYF
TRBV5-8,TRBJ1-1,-,CASRGEMNTEAFF
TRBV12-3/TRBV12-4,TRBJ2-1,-,CASSIVDGDEQFF
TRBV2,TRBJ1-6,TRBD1,CASSVAGGNSPLHF
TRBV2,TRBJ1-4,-,CASRAGGANEKLFF
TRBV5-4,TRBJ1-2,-,CASSLVGYGYTF
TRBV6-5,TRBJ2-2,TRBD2,CASNPTSGAGELFF
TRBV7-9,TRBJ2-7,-,CASSPSGGLIYVKQYF
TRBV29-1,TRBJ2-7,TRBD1,CSGRDSEQYF
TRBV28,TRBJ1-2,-,CASSSGRGAYGYTF
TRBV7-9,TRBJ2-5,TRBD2,CASSLARAGGLGETQYF
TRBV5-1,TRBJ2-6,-,CASDSFSGANVLTF